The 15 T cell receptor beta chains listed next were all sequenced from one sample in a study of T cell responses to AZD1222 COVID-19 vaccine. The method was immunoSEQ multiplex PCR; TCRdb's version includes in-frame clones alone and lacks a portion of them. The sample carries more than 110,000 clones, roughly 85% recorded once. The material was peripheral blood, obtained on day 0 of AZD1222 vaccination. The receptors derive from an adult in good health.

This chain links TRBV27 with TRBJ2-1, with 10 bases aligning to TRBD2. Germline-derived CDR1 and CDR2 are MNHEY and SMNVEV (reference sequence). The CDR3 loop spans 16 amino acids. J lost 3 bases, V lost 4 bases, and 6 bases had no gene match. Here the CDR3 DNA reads TGTGCCAGCAGTTGGGCTAGCGGGGGATTCTACAATGAGCAGTTCTTC. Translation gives CASSWASGGFYNEQFF.

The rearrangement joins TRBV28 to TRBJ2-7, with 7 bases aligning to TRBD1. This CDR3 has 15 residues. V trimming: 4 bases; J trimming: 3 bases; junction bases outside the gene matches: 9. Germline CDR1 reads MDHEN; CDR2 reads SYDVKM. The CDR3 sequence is CASSSVRGPNYEQYF. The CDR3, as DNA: TGTGCCAGCAGTTCCGTGAGGGGGCCGAACTACGAGCAGTACTTC.

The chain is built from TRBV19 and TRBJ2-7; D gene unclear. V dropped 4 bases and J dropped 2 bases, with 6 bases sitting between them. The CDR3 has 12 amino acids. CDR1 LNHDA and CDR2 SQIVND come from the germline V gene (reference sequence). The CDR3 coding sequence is TGTGCCAGTAGTAGCCCAGCCTACGAGCAGTACTTC. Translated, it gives CASSSPAYEQYF.

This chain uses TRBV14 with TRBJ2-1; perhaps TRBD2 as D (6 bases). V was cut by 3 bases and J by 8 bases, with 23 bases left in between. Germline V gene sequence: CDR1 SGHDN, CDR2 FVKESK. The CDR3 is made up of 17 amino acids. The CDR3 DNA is TGTGCCAGCAGCCACCCCCATGGGGCGGGGCGGTGGTATGAGCAGTTCTTC. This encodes CASSHPHGAGRWYEQFF.

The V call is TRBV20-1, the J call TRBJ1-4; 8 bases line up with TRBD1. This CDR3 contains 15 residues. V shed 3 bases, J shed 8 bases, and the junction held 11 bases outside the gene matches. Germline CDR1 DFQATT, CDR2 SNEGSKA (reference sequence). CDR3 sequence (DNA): TGCAGTGCTAGTCTCCCCGGGACAGGCGAAGAAAAACTGTTTTTT. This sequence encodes CSASLPGTGEEKLFF.

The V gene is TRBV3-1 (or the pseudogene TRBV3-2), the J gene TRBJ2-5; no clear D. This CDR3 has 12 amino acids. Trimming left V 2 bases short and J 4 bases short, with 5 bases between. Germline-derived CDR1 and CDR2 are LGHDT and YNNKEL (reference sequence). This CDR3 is CASSQTIETQYF. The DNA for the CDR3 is TGTGCCAGCAGCCAAACCATAGAGACCCAGTACTTC.

CDR3 loop: CASSPGTGKEESFNQPQHF. For the CDR3, the DNA is TGCGCCAGCAGCCCCGGGACAGGGAAAGAAGAATCATTCAATCAGCCCCAGCATTTT. The V and J genes are TRBV5-1 and TRBJ1-5; 9 bases are shared with TRBD1. The V gene's germline CDR1 is SGHRS and CDR2 YFSETQ. The junction had 17 bases not matched to a gene; V was cut back by 4 bases and J by 3 bases. This CDR3 comprises 19 residues.

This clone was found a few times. This CDR3 is CAWRRTSTSYEQYF. The CDR3 nucleotides read TGTGCCTGGAGAAGGACATCGACCAGCTACGAGCAGTACTTC. The V call is TRBV30, the J call TRBJ2-7, with TRBD1 as a possible D gene (5 bases). Germline CDR1 GTSNPN, CDR2 SVGIG (reference sequence). The CDR3 loop spans 14 amino acids. With 3 bases removed from V and 3 bases from J, the gap between germline ends came to 15 bases.

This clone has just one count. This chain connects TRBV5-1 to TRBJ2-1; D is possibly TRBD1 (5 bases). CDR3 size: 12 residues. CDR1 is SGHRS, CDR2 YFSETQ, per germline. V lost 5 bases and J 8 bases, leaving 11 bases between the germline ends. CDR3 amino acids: CASSLGAYEQFF. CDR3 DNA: TGCGCCAGCAGTTTAGGGGCGTATGAGCAGTTCTTC.

The CDR3 DNA follows: TGCGCCAGCAGCGATGGACAGGGCAGGGAGACCCAGTACTTC. It translates to CASSDGQGRETQYF. The genes are TRBV5-1 and TRBJ2-5; 8 bases agree with TRBD1. The CDR3 covers 14 residues. Germline trimming cut 4 bases from V and 5 bases from J; bases unmatched to any gene: 7. Germline V CDR1 and CDR2: SGHRS, YFSETQ.

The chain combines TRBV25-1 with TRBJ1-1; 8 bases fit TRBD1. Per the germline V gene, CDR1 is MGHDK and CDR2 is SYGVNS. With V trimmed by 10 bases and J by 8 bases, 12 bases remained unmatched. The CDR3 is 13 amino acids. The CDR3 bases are TGTGCCACCTCGGACAGGGTCAACTCCGAAGCTTTCTTT. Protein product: CATSDRVNSEAFF.

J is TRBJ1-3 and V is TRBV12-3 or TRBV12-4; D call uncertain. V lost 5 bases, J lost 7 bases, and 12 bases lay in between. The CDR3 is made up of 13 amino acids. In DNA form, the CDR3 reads TGTGCCAGCAGTACCGGACCCGCCAACACCATATATTTT. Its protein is CASSTGPANTIYF.

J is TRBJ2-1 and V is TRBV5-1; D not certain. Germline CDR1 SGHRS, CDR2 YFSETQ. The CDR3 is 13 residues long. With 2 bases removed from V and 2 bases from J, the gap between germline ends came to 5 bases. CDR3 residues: CASSLGAYNEQFF. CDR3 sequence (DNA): TGCGCCAGCAGCTTAGGAGCCTACAATGAGCAGTTCTTC.

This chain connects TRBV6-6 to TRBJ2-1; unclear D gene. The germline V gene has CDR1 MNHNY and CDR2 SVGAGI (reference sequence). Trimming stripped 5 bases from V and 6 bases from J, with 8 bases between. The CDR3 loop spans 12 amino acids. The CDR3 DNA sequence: TGTGCCAGCAGTGTAATAAGCAATGAGCAGTTCTTC. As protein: CASSVISNEQFF.

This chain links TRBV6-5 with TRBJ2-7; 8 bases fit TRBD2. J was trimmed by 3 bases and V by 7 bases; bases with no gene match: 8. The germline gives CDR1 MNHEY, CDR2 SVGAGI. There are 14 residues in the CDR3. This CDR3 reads CASIRGTSNYEQYF. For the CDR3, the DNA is TGTGCCAGCATTCGGGGGACTAGTAACTACGAGCAGTACTTC.